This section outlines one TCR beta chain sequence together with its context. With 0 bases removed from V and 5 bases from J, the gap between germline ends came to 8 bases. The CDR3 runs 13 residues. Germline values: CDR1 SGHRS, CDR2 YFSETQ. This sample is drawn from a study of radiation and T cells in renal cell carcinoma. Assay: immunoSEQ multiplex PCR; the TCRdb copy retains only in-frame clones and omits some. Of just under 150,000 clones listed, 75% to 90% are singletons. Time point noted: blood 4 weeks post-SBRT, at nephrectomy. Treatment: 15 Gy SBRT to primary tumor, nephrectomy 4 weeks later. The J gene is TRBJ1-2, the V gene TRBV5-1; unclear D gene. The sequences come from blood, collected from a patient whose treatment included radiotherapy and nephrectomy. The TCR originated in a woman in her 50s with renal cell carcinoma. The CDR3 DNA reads TGCGCCAGCAGCTTGGTGGGAGAGTATGGCTACACCTTC. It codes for CASSLVGEYGYTF. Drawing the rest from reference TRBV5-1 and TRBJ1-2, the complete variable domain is KAGVTQTPRYLIKTRGQQVTLSCSPISGHRSVSWYQQTPGQGLQFLFEYFSETQRNKGNFPGRFSGRQFSNSRSEMNVSTLELGDSALYLCASSLVGEYGYTFGSGTRLTVV.